This T cell receptor (beta chain) originates from a study of blood T cell repertoires in COVID-19. In the study overall: The samples span acute and convalescent COVID-19 from the United States, Italy and Spain. PBMCs, B-cell-depleted T cells, or T cells were the source of the cDNA or gDNA that made up the material.

The study assigned cohorts using participant-reported clinical history. From germline, CDR1 is SGHRS and CDR2 YFSETQ. The V gene end was trimmed by 2 bases and the J gene end by 4 bases; junction bases not matched to a gene: 17. This CDR3 comprises 18 residues. This clone appeared a single time. Sequencing used immunoSEQ multiplex PCR; TCRdb keeps in-frame clones, though not all of them. Here the sample spans about 160,000 clones, approximately 81% being singletons. The TCR originated in a woman in her thirties or forties with acute COVID-19. The source material was PBMCs or T cells enriched from blood (not recorded which). The genes are TRBV5-1 and TRBJ1-1; TRBD1 matches 7 bases. CDR3 sequence: CASSFGGQVGLIRTEAFF. CDR3 sequence (DNA): TGCGCCAGCAGCTTCGGAGGACAGGTTGGCCTCATCCGCACTGAAGCTTTCTTT. Supplemented by reference TRBV5-1 and TRBJ1-1, the full variable domain reads KAGVTQTPRYLIKTRGQQVTLSCSPISGHRSVSWYQQTPGQGLQFLFEYFSETQRNKGNFPGRFSGRQFSNSRSEMNVSTLELGDSALYLCASSFGGQVGLIRTEAFFGQGTRLTVV.